At least ten counts were recorded for the clone carrying this T cell receptor (beta chain). The antigen is not known. This sample stems from a study of neurological immune-mediated disorders. Study results and caveats: None of the CDR3 amino acid sequences of expanded clones were shared across subjects, and this suggested private repertoires in all groups.

V lost 5 bases to trimming and J lost 7 bases; unmatched junction nucleotides: 14. The CDR3 has 16 residues. CDR1 and CDR2 (germline): DFQATT, SNEGSKA (reference sequence). cDNA was made by 5'RACE with 10-nucleotide random UMIs. MiXCR, run by TCRdb on the 5' RACE reads, gives a single entry per CDR3 protein. This sample has around 83,000 distinct CDR3 sequences, with 13% to 15% found just once. Source material: PBMCs. This clonotype was obtained from a woman in her forties or fifties in good health. The chain joins TRBV20-1 to TRBJ2-1; 10 bases line up with TRBD2. CDR3 protein: CSAPVAGGLSRNEQFF. The DNA of the CDR3 is TGCAGTGCTCCTGTAGCGGGAGGCCTTTCCAGAAATGAGCAGTTCTTC.